Following are 2 T cell receptor beta chains from one sample sequenced in a study of T-cell memory formation after mild COVID-19. Via MiXCR, TCRdb re-called the 5' RACE reads, giving one row per CDR3 protein. In the table there are some 250,000 distinct CDR3 sequences, over 8.5% of which are singletons. Sequenced sample: PBMCs or a T cell subset sorted from them (not recorded which). The receptor source for this set is a man between 18 and 29 years old who had mild COVID-19 (a few samples of this study predate the infection). Cell type and time point are not known.

The CDR3, as DNA: TGTGCCAGCAGCTTTGTGCGGGACCGCACAGATACGCAGTATTTT. This translates into CASSFVRDRTDTQYF. The V gene is TRBV11-2, the J gene TRBJ2-3; D might be TRBD2 (6 bases). The germline V gene has CDR1 SGHAT and CDR2 FQNNGV. This CDR3 has 15 residues. V was clipped by 3 bases and J by 1 base, with 11 bases between them.

This clonotype has more than one count but fewer than ten. The CDR3, as DNA: TGTGCCTGGGGCCGGGACAGGGGAGGTTATGGCTACACCTTC. This encodes CAWGRDRGGYGYTF. The rearrangement uses TRBV30 and TRBJ1-2; TRBD1 aligns across 10 bases. With V trimmed by 5 bases and J by 5 bases, 8 bases remained unmatched. This CDR3 comprises 14 residues. CDR1 and CDR2 (germline): GTSNPN, SVGIG (reference sequence).